Listed here are 12 T cell receptor beta chains from one sample, sequenced in a study of graft-versus-host responses after intestinal transplantation. Measured with immunoSEQ multiplex PCR; TCRdb has only the in-frame clones, and not every one. The sample yields over 40,000 clones, around 95% seen once. For these TCRs, the target antigens are not known. The material sequenced was unstimulated CD8+ T cells sorted from spleen or lymph node cells, taken before transplant. Receptor source: a human donor who was the organ donor for an intestinal transplant.

A word on this clone: This CDR3 is also generated by other DNA sequences in the sample. The chain has TRBV27 and TRBJ1-1; possible D gene TRBD1, 5 bases. Trimming shortened V by 9 bases and J by 6 bases, and 20 bases separated the two germline ends. Germline V gene sequence: CDR1 MNHEY, CDR2 SMNVEV (reference sequence). The CDR3 length is 14 residues. CDR3: CASRTGGGFAEAFF. The CDR3 DNA reads TGTGCCAGTCGGACTGGGGGGGGTTTTGCTGAAGCTTTCTTT.

The chain is built from TRBV10-1 and TRBJ2-2, with 11 bases fitting TRBD1. Germline CDR1 is WNHNN and CDR2 is SYGVQD (reference sequence). The CDR3 loop spans 15 amino acids. Trimming took 10 bases from V and 5 from J; bases not matched to a gene: 9. CDR3 sequence: CATADRGLGTGELFF. As DNA, the CDR3 is TGCGCCACTGCGGACAGGGGGCTGGGGACCGGGGAGCTGTTTTTT.

The chain joins TRBV7-6 to TRBJ2-7, with D possibly being TRBD1 (5 bases). Trimming stripped 7 bases from V and 5 bases from J, with 18 bases between. From germline, CDR1 is SGHVS and CDR2 FNYEAQ. This CDR3 contains 14 residues. CDR3 sequence: CASNTPGLVHEQYF. The CDR3 DNA reads as TGTGCCAGCAACACCCCAGGGCTGGTCCACGAGCAGTACTTC.

This chain links TRBV6-5 with TRBJ2-5, with D possibly being TRBD2 (5 bases). The CDR3 runs to 14 residues. V was trimmed by 7 bases and J by 0 bases, leaving 12 bases between them. From germline, CDR1 is MNHEY and CDR2 SVGAGI. The CDR3 spells CASTNGLYQETQYF. CDR3 nucleotide sequence: TGTGCCAGCACTAACGGACTGTACCAAGAGACCCAGTACTTC.

The rearrangement links TRBV9 to TRBJ2-7; 8 bases line up with TRBD1. Trimming cost V 0 bases and J 7 bases; bases outside gene matches: 9. The CDR3 is made up of 15 amino acids. The V gene's germline CDR1 is SGDLS and CDR2 YYNGEE. In DNA form, the CDR3 reads TGTGCCAGCAGCGTAGTAGGGTCGACAGGGGAGGAGCAGTACTTC. This translates into CASSVVGSTGEEQYF.

This chain joins TRBV6-1 and TRBJ2-1, with D tentatively TRBD2 (7 bases). CDR3 length: 15 residues. V dropped 0 bases and J dropped 10 bases, with 16 bases sitting between them. Germline CDR1 reads MNHNS; CDR2 reads SASEGT. The CDR3 reads CASSEAGGPVGEQFF. CDR3 DNA sequence: TGTGCCAGCAGTGAAGCGGGGGGGCCAGTAGGGGAGCAGTTCTTC.

This clone was found once. The chain couples TRBV4-3 to TRBJ2-3; 14 bases map to TRBD2. V lost 1 base to trimming and J lost 1 base; unmatched junction nucleotides: 13. From germline, CDR1 is LGHNA and CDR2 YSLEER. This CDR3 contains 21 residues. The CDR3 region has the DNA TGCGCCAGCAGCCAAGTCGGACCGGGACTAGCGGGGGTATCTGGCACAGATACGCAGTATTTT. This translates into CASSQVGPGLAGVSGTDTQYF.

The chain is built from TRBV6-1 and TRBJ2-3; D is unclear. CDR1 is MNHNS and CDR2 is SASEGT in the germline V gene. Trimming left V 7 bases short and J 15 bases short, with 20 bases between. CDR3 length: 12 amino acids. The CDR3 sequence is CASNRIAERFYF. The DNA of the CDR3 is TGTGCCAGCAACCGAATAGCCGAAAGGTTTTATTTT.

This chain links TRBV6-5 with TRBJ2-7; D is uncertain. CDR3 length: 13 amino acids. CDR1 MNHEY and CDR2 SVGAGI come from the germline V gene. Trimming took 5 bases from V and 1 from J, leaving 9 bases between them. The CDR3 nucleotides read TGTGCCAGCAGTGAGACACCTTCCTACGAGCAGTACTTC. Translated, it gives CASSETPSYEQYF.

The chain couples TRBV29-1 to TRBJ1-2, with D perhaps TRBD1 (5 bases). Trimming removed 0 bases at V and 6 bases at J, with 14 bases between. CDR3 length: 14 residues. Germline V gene lookup returns CDR1 SQVTM and CDR2 ANQGSEA. For the CDR3, the DNA is TGCAGCGTTGAAGATTTTGGCAGGGTAAATGGCTACACCTTC. Residues: CSVEDFGRVNGYTF.

The rearrangement uses TRBV2 and TRBJ1-2, with 8 bases fitting TRBD1. This CDR3 comprises 17 residues. Germline V gene lookup returns CDR1 SNHLY and CDR2 FYNNEI. The J segment lost 4 bases and the V segment lost 3 bases, leaving 13 bases of the junction unmatched. CDR3 sequence: CASSDCRGRGGGYGYTF. As DNA, the CDR3 is TGTGCCAGCAGTGACTGCAGGGGGCGCGGAGGTGGCTATGGCTACACCTTC. Full variable domain (missing parts from reference TRBV2 and TRBJ1-2): EPEVTQTPSHQVTQMGQEVILRCVPISNHLYFYWYRQILGQKVEFLVSFYNNEISEKSEIFDDQFSVERPDGSNFTLKIRSTKLEDSAMYFCASSDCRGRGGGYGYTFGSGTRLTVV.

The chain uses TRBV7-6 and TRBJ2-5; D unresolved. The J call is in doubt because the DNA end fits TRBJ2-7 better. The CDR3 spans 16 residues. Germline-derived CDR1 and CDR2 are SGHVS and FNYEAQ. The CDR3 region is CASSLAVVGGPYEQYF. The CDR3 DNA is TGTGCCAGCAGCTTAGCGGTCGTCGGCGGCCCCTACGAGCAGTACTTC.